This is a list of T cell receptor beta chains from one sample in a study of CD4 T cells in relation to SARS-CoV-2 and coronaviruses. No cognate antigen is known for these TCRs. Libraries were prepared by immunoSEQ multiplex PCR; TCRdb keeps only in-frame clonotypes and omits some of them. This table holds 35,000 or so clones, about four fifths found once. Sequencing was performed on naive CD4+ T cells from PBMCs, cultured in vitro. The receptors were sampled from an adult with COVID-19. The CDR3 runs from the conserved cysteine through the conserved F or W. Fields, in order: J gene, D gene, V gene, CDR3 protein, CDR3 DNA. The D gene is left open where the match is weak.

j_gene: TRBJ1-5
d_gene: .
v_gene: TRBV6-5
CDR3aa: CASSPDSNQPQHF
CDR3nt: TGTGCCAGCAGCCCCGACAGCAATCAGCCCCAGCATTTT

j_gene: TRBJ2-7
d_gene: TRBD1
v_gene: TRBV28
CDR3aa: CASAPPGQGRYEQYF
CDR3nt: TGTGCCAGTGCCCCCCCGGGACAGGGGCGGTACGAGCAGTACTTC

j_gene: TRBJ1-6
d_gene: .
v_gene: TRBV5-4
CDR3aa: CASSSKHELSPLHF
CDR3nt: TGTGCCAGCAGCTCCAAACACGAGCTTTCACCCCTCCACTTT

j_gene: TRBJ1-1
d_gene: TRBD1
v_gene: TRBV4-1
CDR3aa: CASSQASPGGTEAFF
CDR3nt: TGCGCCAGCAGCCAAGCGTCGCCAGGGGGCACTGAAGCTTTCTTT

j_gene: TRBJ1-1
d_gene: .
v_gene: TRBV7-9
CDR3aa: CASSLLGAEAFF
CDR3nt: TGTGCCAGCAGCTTATTGGGGGCTGAAGCTTTCTTT

j_gene: TRBJ2-7
d_gene: .
v_gene: TRBV5-5
CDR3aa: CASSLRWDLRVEQYF
CDR3nt: TGTGCCAGCAGCCTGCGTTGGGACCTTCGTGTCGAGCAGTACTTC

j_gene: TRBJ1-6
d_gene: TRBD1
v_gene: TRBV2
CDR3aa: CASTYDRVSSYNSPLHF
CDR3nt: TGTGCCAGCACCTATGACAGGGTGAGCTCCTATAATTCACCCCTCCACTTT

j_gene: TRBJ2-7
d_gene: .
v_gene: TRBV13
CDR3aa: CASSSPGLEALGEQYF
CDR3nt: TGTGCCAGCAGCTCCCCTGGACTCGAAGCATTAGGCGAGCAGTACTTC

j_gene: TRBJ2-5
d_gene: .
v_gene: TRBV7-9
CDR3aa: CASSLGSGGQETQYF
CDR3nt: TGTGCCAGCAGCTTAGGGAGCGGAGGCCAAGAGACCCAGTACTTC

j_gene: TRBJ2-1
d_gene: .
v_gene: TRBV19
CDR3aa: CASKLGSVGHNEQFF
CDR3nt: TGTGCCAGTAAACTGGGGAGCGTGGGCCACAATGAGCAGTTCTTC